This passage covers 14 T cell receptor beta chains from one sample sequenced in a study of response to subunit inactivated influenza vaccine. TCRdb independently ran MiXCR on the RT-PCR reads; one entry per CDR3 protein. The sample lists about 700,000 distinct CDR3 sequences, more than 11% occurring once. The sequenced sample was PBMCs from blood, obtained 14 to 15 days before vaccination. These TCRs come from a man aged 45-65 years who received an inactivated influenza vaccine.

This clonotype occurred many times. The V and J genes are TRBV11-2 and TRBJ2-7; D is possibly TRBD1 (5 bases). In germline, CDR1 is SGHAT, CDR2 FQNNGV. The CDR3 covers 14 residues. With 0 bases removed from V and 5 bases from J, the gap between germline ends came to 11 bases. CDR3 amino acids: CASSLERGWNEQYF. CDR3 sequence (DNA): TGTGCCAGCAGCTTAGAAAGGGGATGGAACGAGCAGTACTTC.

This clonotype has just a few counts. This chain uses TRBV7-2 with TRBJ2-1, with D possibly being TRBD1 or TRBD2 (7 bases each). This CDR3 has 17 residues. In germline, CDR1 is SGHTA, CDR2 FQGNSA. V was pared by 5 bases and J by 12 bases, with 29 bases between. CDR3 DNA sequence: TGTGCCAGCAGCCCCGAGACCAAAGCAGGGGGGGAACGGGGGCAGTTCTTC. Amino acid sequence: CASSPETKAGGERGQFF.

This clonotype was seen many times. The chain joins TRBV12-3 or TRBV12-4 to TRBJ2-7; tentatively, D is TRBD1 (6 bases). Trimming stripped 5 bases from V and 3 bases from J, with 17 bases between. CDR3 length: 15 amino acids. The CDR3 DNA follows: TGTGCCAGCAGTCCAGGGGTGTTGCGTTTCTACGAGCAGTACTTC. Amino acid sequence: CASSPGVLRFYEQYF.

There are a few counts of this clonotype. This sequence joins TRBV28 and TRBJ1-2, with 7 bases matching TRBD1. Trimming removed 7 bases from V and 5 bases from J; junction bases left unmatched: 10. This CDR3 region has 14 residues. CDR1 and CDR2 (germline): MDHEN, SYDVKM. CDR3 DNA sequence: TGTGCCAGCAACCGGGACAGCAACAATTATGGCTACACCTTC. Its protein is CASNRDSNNYGYTF.

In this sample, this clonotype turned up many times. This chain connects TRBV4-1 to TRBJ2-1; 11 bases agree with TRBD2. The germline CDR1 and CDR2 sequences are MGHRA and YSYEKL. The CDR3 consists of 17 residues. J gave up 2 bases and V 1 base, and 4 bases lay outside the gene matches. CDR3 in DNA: TGCGCCAGCAGCCAAGGAGGGGGACTAGCGGCCTACAATGAGCAGTTCTTC. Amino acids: CASSQGGGLAAYNEQFF.

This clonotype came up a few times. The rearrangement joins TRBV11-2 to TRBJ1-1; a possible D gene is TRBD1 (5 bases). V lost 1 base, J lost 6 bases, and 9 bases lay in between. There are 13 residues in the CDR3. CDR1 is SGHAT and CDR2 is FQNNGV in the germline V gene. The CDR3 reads CASSLGGEPEAFF. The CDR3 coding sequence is TGTGCCAGCAGCTTAGGAGGGGAGCCTGAAGCTTTCTTT.

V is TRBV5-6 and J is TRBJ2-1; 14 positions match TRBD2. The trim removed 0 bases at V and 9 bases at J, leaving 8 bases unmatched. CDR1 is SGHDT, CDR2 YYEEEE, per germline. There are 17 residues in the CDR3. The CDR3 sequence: CASSLVRLAGGPTEQFF. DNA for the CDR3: TGTGCCAGCAGCTTGGTAAGACTAGCGGGAGGGCCAACTGAGCAGTTCTTC.

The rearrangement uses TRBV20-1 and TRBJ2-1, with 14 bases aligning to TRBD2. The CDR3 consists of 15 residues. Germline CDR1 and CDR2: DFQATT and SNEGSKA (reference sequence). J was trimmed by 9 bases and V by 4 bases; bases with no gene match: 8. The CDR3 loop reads CSAKGLAGDSLEQFF. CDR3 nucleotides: TGCAGTGCTAAGGGACTAGCGGGAGATAGTCTTGAGCAGTTCTTC.

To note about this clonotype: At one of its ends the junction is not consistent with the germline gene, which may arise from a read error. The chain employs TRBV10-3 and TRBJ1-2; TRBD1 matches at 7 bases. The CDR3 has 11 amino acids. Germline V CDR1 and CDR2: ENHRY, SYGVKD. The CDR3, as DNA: TGTGCCATCAGTGAGAACAGGGGTCGCGCCTTC. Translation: CAISENRGRAF.

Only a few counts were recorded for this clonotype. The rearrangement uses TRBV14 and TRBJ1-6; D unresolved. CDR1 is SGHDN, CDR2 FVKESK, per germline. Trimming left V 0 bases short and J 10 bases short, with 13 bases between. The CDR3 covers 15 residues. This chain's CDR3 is CASSQDGWYGSPLHF. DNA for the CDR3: TGTGCCAGCAGCCAAGATGGGTGGTACGGGTCACCCCTCCACTTT.

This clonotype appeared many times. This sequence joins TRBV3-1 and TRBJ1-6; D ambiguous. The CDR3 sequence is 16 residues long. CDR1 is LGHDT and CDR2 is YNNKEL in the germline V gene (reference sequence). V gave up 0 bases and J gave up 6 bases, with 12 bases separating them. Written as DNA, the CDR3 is TGTGCCAGCAGCCAAGATCTTCCGGGGTTTAATTCACCCCTCCACTTT. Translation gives CASSQDLPGFNSPLHF.

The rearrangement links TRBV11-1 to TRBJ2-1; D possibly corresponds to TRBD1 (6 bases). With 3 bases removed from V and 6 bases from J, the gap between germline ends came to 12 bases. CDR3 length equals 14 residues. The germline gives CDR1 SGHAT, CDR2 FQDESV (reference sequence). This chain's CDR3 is CASSLSTGPNEQFF. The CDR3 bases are TGTGCCAGCAGCTTGTCGACAGGACCCAATGAGCAGTTCTTC.

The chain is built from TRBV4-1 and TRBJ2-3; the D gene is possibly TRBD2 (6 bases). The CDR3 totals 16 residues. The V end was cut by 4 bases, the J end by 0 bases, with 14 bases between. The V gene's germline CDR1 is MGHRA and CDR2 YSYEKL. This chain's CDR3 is CASSPLGGSSTDTQYF. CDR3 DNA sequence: TGCGCCAGCAGCCCGCTCGGAGGGTCTAGCACAGATACGCAGTATTTT.

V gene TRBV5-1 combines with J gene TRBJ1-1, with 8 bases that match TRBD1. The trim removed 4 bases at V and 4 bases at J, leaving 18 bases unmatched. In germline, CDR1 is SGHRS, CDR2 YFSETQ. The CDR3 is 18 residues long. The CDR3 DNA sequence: TGCGCCAGCAGCCCCCGATATAGGACAGGGAGCCCCCGCACTGAAGCTTTCTTT. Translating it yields CASSPRYRTGSPRTEAFF.